The sequence of this T cell receptor beta chain was determined in a study of blood T cell repertoires in COVID-19. This clone was recorded once. The CDR3 runs 13 residues. In the original processing: Researchers report that nucleated cell counts were estimated from reference gene primer amplification. Profiled with immunoSEQ multiplex PCR; TCRdb holds only in-frame clones, not every one. The D gene and trimming were derived from the DNA, and the V and J assignments and clone size from that table. The table lists roughly 68,000 clones, around 80% of them singletons. The clonotype was recovered from a woman in her forties with acute COVID-19. Specimen: PBMCs or T cells enriched from blood (not recorded which). The chain couples TRBV21-1 to TRBJ2-1; TRBD2 reflects the table's D call only, with no check against the DNA. TRBV21-1 is a pseudogene locus. The CDR3: CASSKATGNEQFF. In nucleotides, the CDR3 is TGTGCCAGCAGCAAGGCGACTGGCAATGAGCAGTTCTTC.